The next 19 T cell receptor beta chains were all read from a single sample in a study of T cell clonality in common variable immunodeficiency. Broader study findings: Fewer deletions and N-nucleotide insertions were reportedly seen in common variable immunodeficiency TCR beta sequences.

No antigen has been assigned to these receptors. The protocol was immunoSEQ multiplex PCR, while the TCRdb copy is restricted to in-frame clones and leaves out a portion. This repertoire holds 30,000 to 40,000 clones, and none appear only once. Input material: peripheral blood mononuclear cells. All receptors come from a human donor with common variable immunodeficiency.

A remark on this clone: The read terminates 3 residues before the CDR3 end, so the remaining end is supplied by the germline J gene. This chain connects TRBV7-8 to TRBJ2-5; perhaps TRBD2 as D (5 bases). This CDR3 region has 12 residues. V lost 5 bases, J lost 7 bases, and 11 bases lay in between. CDR1 SGHVS and CDR2 FQNEAQ come from the germline V gene. Incomplete CDR3 DNA: TGTGCCAGCAGCATAGATAGCGCGACC. Its translation is CASSIDSAT. From start to end, the CDR3 is CASSIDSATQYF.

As for this clone: The CDR3 end falls 3 residues outside the read, so it is completed with the germline J gene. The J gene is TRBJ2-1, the V gene TRBV7-3; weak D call: TRBD1 (6 bases). This CDR3 is 16 amino acids long. Germline V gene lookup returns CDR1 SGHTA and CDR2 FQGTGA. Trimming stripped 4 bases from V and 2 bases from J, with 15 bases between. CDR3 DNA, as far as it was read: TGTGCCAGCAGCTCCCACAGGGTAGTCACCTACAATGAG. This gives the protein CASSSHRVVTYNE. The entire CDR3 is CASSSHRVVTYNEQFF.

This clone has at least ten counts. The sequence runs out 3 residues before the end of the CDR3; the remainder is reconstructed from the germline J gene. The chain is built from TRBV5-1 and TRBJ2-7; 10 nucleotides align to TRBD2. There are 18 residues in the CDR3. With V trimmed by 0 bases and J by 5 bases, 14 bases remained unmatched. Per germline, CDR1 SGHRS and CDR2 YFSETQ. Partial CDR3 DNA: TGCGCCAGCAGCTTGGGTCCTAGCGGGAGTAACTTGGTCGACGAG. Its protein is CASSLGPSGSNLVDE. The entire CDR3 reads CASSLGPSGSNLVDEQYF.

This clone was picked up a small number of times. The CDR3 end is not reached by the read, which stops 3 residues before it; the germline J gene fills it in. The rearrangement links TRBV5-1 to TRBJ2-7; 8 nucleotides agree with TRBD1. The V gene's germline CDR1 is SGHRS and CDR2 YFSETQ. The CDR3 has 14 amino acids. V lost 3 bases, J lost 5 bases, and 7 bases stayed unmatched. The CDR3 is CASSSGQGRDEQYF. The DNA read from the CDR3 is TGCGCCAGCAGCTCCGGACAGGGTCGCGACGAG. Using reference TRBV5-1 and TRBJ2-7 for the parts outside the CDR3, the full variable domain is KAGVTQTPRYLIKTRGQQVTLSCSPISGHRSVSWYQQTPGQGLQFLFEYFSETQRNKGNFPGRFSGRQFSNSRSEMNVSTLELGDSALYLCASSSGQGRDEQYFGPGTRLTVT.

There are a few counts of this clone. Read coverage stops 3 residues before the CDR3 terminus; the germline J gene supplies the remainder. V usage is TRBV2 and J usage is TRBJ1-1; 8 bases match TRBD1. The CDR3 totals 13 residues. Trimming took 6 bases from V and 4 from J; bases not matched to a gene: 4. Germline loops: CDR1 SNHLY, CDR2 FYNNEI. The CDR3 protein is CASRSTGGTEAFF. The DNA read from the CDR3 is TGTGCCAGCAGATCTACAGGGGGCACTGAA.

This clone was detected ten times or more. Sequencing ends 3 residues short of the CDR3 end; the germline J gene provides the rest. V gene TRBV9 combines with J gene TRBJ2-1, with a weak D call TRBD2 (6 bases). V lost 4 bases, J lost 4 bases, and 12 bases lay in between. Germline values: CDR1 SGDLS, CDR2 YYNGEE. The CDR3 has 14 amino acids. The CDR3 spells CASSPIGTYNEQFF. The sequenced part of the CDR3 DNA is TGTGCCAGCAGCCCCATCGGGACTTACAATGAG.

The table lists this clone with a few counts. The read gets to within 3 residues of the CDR3 end, and the germline J gene fills in the rest. This chain links TRBV18 with TRBJ1-4; D is possibly TRBD1 (6 bases). Germline CDR1 is KGHSH and CDR2 is LQKENI. The germline V and J ends were trimmed by 3 bases and 8 bases, with 13 bases remaining between them. The CDR3 is 14 residues long. This chain's CDR3 is CASSPGQRVEKLFF. Incomplete CDR3 DNA: TGTGCCAGCTCACCTGGACAGAGGGTCGAAAAA. The whole variable domain, remainder taken from reference TRBV18 and TRBJ1-4, is NAGVMQNPRHLVRRRGQEARLRCSPMKGHSHVYWYRQLPEEGLKFMVYLQKENIIDESGMPKERFSAEFPKEGPSILRIQQVVRGDSAAYFCASSPGQRVEKLFFGSGTQLSVL.

With respect to this clone: The read terminates 3 residues ahead of where the CDR3 ends, so the germline J gene completes it. The chain joins TRBV30 to TRBJ1-5; 11 bases fit TRBD1. The V segment lost 1 base and the J segment 6 bases; nucleotides outside the gene matches: 2. This CDR3 has 14 amino acids. Germline CDR1 reads GTSNPN; CDR2 reads SVGIG (reference sequence). The DNA read from the CDR3 is TGTGCCTGGAGTGCTGGACAGGGGGCTCAGCCC. This encodes CAWSAGQGAQP. In full, the CDR3 is CAWSAGQGAQPQHF.

This clone has a count of ten or more. The CDR3 goes on 3 residues after the read ends, and that part is filled in from the germline J gene. The chain recombines TRBV18 with TRBJ1-5; TRBD1 agrees at 10 bases. The germline V gene has CDR1 KGHSH and CDR2 LQKENI. CDR3 length equals 16 residues. Germline trimming cut 3 bases from V and 4 bases from J; bases unmatched to any gene: 6. This CDR3 is CASSPTRDRGNQPQHF. The covered CDR3 bases are TGTGCCAGCTCACCGACGAGGGACAGGGGAAATCAGCCC.

This clone has more than one count but fewer than ten. The read ends 3 residues shy of where the CDR3 ends; the end is completed using the germline J gene. The chain combines TRBV7-9 with TRBJ2-7; TRBD1 might be the D (5 bases). The CDR3 extends over 14 amino acids. Germline V lookup: CDR1 SEHNR, CDR2 FQNEAQ (reference sequence). Trimming cost V 0 bases and J 4 bases, with 10 bases left between them. Partial CDR3 DNA: TGTGCCAGCAGCTTAGCGACAGTAGGTTACGAG. This encodes CASSLATVGYE. The entire CDR3 protein reads CASSLATVGYEQYF.

At least ten counts were recorded for this clone. The CDR3 end lies 3 residues beyond the end of the read and is filled in from the germline J gene. The chain combines TRBV12-3 or TRBV12-4 with TRBJ2-5; TRBD1 agrees at 7 bases. The CDR3 is 13 amino acids. Trimming removed 5 bases from V and 2 bases from J; junction bases left unmatched: 2. Partial CDR3 DNA: TGTGCCAGCAGTCCGGACAGGCAAGAGACC. Encoded protein: CASSPDRQET. The CDR3, in full, reads CASSPDRQETQYF.

This clone has a count of ten or more. The CDR3 end falls 3 residues outside the read, so it is completed with the germline J gene. The chain has TRBV19 and TRBJ1-1; possibly TRBD1 for D (6 bases). Germline lookup yields CDR1 LNHDA and CDR2 SQIVND (reference sequence). CDR3 length: 15 amino acids. The ends were cut back, 3 bases at V and 1 base at J, with 12 bases in the middle. The CDR3 protein is CASSIRGRGNTEAFF. The covered CDR3 bases are TGTGCCAGTAGTATTAGGGGCAGGGGGAACACTGAA.

This clone was counted many times. The read ends 3 residues before the CDR3 terminus; that terminus is restored from the germline J gene. The chain couples TRBV7-3 to TRBJ1-5; unclear D gene. Trimming removed 4 bases at V and 4 bases at J, with 2 bases between. Per germline, CDR1 SGHTA and CDR2 FQGTGA. This CDR3 spans 11 amino acids. The CDR3: CASSSNQPQHF. CDR3 DNA, as far as it was read: TGTGCCAGCAGCTCAAATCAGCCC.

About this clone itself: The read gets to within 3 residues of the CDR3 end, and the germline J gene fills in the rest. This rearrangement joins TRBV5-6 to TRBJ2-7; D gene uncertain. Trimming cost V 4 bases and J 6 bases, with 11 bases left between them. The CDR3 runs to 12 residues. Per the germline V gene, CDR1 is SGHDT and CDR2 is YYEEEE. CDR3 region: CASSVFSSEQYF. The DNA read from the CDR3 is TGTGCCAGCAGCGTGTTTAGTTCCGAG.

There are many counts of this clone. The read halts 3 residues ahead of the CDR3 end, with the missing end drawn from the germline J gene. This chain connects TRBV2 to TRBJ2-1, with unresolved D. V lost 8 bases to trimming and J lost 0 bases, with 14 bases between them. The germline gives CDR1 SNHLY, CDR2 FYNNEI. CDR3 size: 15 residues. CDR3 protein: CASGAYSNSYNEQFF. Incomplete CDR3 DNA: TGTGCCAGCGGAGCGTACTCCAACTCCTACAATGAG.

On this clone: The read terminates 3 residues before the CDR3 end, so the remaining end is supplied by the germline J gene. V usage is TRBV30 and J usage is TRBJ2-1; 10 nucleotides match TRBD2. Germline-derived CDR1 and CDR2 are GTSNPN and SVGIG (reference sequence). The CDR3 has 15 amino acids. Unmatched junction bases numbered 8, after V lost 1 base and J lost 8 bases. The sequenced CDR3 bases are TGTGCCTGGAGTGCCGGGGCTAGCGGGAGAGATGAG. This sequence encodes CAWSAGASGRDE. The complete CDR3 sequence is CAWSAGASGRDEQFF.

To note about this clone: The read falls 3 residues short of the CDR3 end, and the missing part is taken from the germline J gene. The V call is TRBV7-2, the J call TRBJ2-3; the D gene is possibly TRBD2 (7 bases). Trimming shortened V by 2 bases and J by 3 bases, and 12 bases separated the two germline ends. The germline gives CDR1 SGHTA, CDR2 FQGNSA. The CDR3 runs to 15 residues. The part of the CDR3 DNA that was read is TGTGCCAGCAGCTTAAGGGGGGGGCGTACAGATACG. It translates to CASSLRGGRTDT. The full CDR3 sequence reads CASSLRGGRTDTQYF.

This clone turned up a few times. CDR3 DNA (partial): TGTGCCAGTAGGGGCAGCTCGAACACCGGGGAG. Protein sequence: CASRGSSNTGE. The CDR3 in full is CASRGSSNTGELFF. V usage is TRBV19 and J usage is TRBJ2-2; D unclear. The read ends 3 residues before the CDR3 terminus; that terminus is restored from the germline J gene. Germline-derived CDR1 and CDR2 are LNHDA and SQIVND (reference sequence). V lost 6 bases, J lost 0 bases, and 8 bases lay in between. The CDR3 is 14 residues long.

This clone occurred a few times. The read gets to within 3 residues of the CDR3 end, and the germline J gene fills in the rest. The V and J genes are TRBV20-1 and TRBJ2-5; D is possibly TRBD2 (5 bases). CDR1 is DFQATT, CDR2 SNEGSKA, per germline (reference sequence). The CDR3 spans 14 residues. The V and J ends lost 0 bases and 3 bases respectively, with 11 bases between them. The CDR3 loop reads CSAREPGKKETQYF. CDR3 bases read: TGCAGTGCTAGAGAGCCGGGGAAAAAAGAGACC.